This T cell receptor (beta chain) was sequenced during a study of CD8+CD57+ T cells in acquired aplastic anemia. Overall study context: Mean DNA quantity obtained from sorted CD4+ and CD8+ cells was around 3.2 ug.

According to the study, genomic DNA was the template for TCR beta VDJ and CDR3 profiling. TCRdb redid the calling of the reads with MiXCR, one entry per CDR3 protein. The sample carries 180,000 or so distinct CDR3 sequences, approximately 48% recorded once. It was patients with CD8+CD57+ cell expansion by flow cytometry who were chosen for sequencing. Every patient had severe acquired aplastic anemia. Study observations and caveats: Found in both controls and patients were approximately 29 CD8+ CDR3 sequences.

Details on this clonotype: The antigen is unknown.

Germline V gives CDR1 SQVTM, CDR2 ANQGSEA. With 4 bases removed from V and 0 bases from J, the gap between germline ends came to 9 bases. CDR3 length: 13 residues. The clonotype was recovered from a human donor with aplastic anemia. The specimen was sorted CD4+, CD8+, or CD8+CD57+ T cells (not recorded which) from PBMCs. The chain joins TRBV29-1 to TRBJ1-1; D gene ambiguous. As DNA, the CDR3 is TGCAGCGTTGTGAGGATGCTGAACACTGAAGCTTTCTTT. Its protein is CSVVRMLNTEAFF.